This TCR beta chain was identified in a study of vaccination effects on CD4 cells after COVID-19. Study results and caveats: In the late period after vaccination, infection- and vaccine-induced clones contracted markedly.

Before any sequencing was done, the ViraFEST assay used viral peptide pools to expand antigen-specific CD4+ T cells. The culture ran for about 10 days, and then CD4+ T cells were isolated. The person's infection with SARS-CoV-2, confirmed by PCR, took place between March and December 2020. The researchers cultured around 2 million PBMC per well with approximately 10 IU/ml IL-2 and approximately 9.9 ug/ml peptides. This clone was counted a few times. Its antigen is not identified. The data were produced by immunoSEQ multiplex PCR, yet TCRdb's version contains in-frame clones alone and is incomplete. Of some 19,000 clones in the sample, just under 75% are singletons; the top ten hold around two fifths. Per germline, CDR1 MNHNS and CDR2 SASEGT. The V end was cut by 2 bases, the J end by 1 base, with 5 bases between. The CDR3 consists of 13 residues.

The source is a human donor who had a prior SARS-CoV-2 infection. J is TRBJ1-1 and V is TRBV6-1; no clear D gene. The sample consisted of CD4+ T cells from PBMCs cultured with a peptide pool, taken before COVID-19 vaccination. CDR3 nucleotides: TGTGCCAGCAGTGAAAGGGAGAACACTGAAGCTTTCTTT. It encodes CASSERENTEAFF.